Listed below are T cell receptor beta chains from one sample, sequenced in a study of blood T cell repertoires in COVID-19. This table comes from immunoSEQ multiplex PCR, and its TCRdb copy is limited to in-frame clones, with some not included. Of a few hundred thousand clones listed, around 82% are singletons. Sequencing input: peripheral blood. The receptors originated from a woman between 45 and 65 years old with acute or convalescent COVID-19. Each CDR3 is given with its conserved first and last residue. Fields, in order: clone size, CDR3 length, D gene, V gene, J gene, CDR3 protein, CDR3 DNA. The D gene is left open where the match is weak. A row's size may be missing; if present it is once, few, many or a size class.

clone_size: .
cdr3_length: 9
d_call: .
v_call: TRBV7-9
j_call: TRBJ1-2
cdr3_aa: CASSFEENF
cdr3_nt: TGTGCCAGCAGCTTCGAAGAGAACTTC

clone_size: .
cdr3_length: 13
d_call: .
v_call: TRBV9
j_call: TRBJ2-2
cdr3_aa: CASSHPNTGELFF
cdr3_nt: TGTGCCAGCAGCCATCCGAACACCGGGGAGCTGTTTTTT

clone_size: .
cdr3_length: 12
d_call: .
v_call: TRBV21-1
j_call: TRBJ1-2
cdr3_aa: CASSKSGYGYTF
cdr3_nt: TGTGCCAGCAGCAAATCGGGCTATGGCTACACCTTC

clone_size: .
cdr3_length: 16
d_call: .
v_call: TRBV11-3
j_call: TRBJ1-1
cdr3_aa: CASSPRGGRENTEAFF
cdr3_nt: TGTGCCAGCAGCCCCCGTGGGGGGAGGGAGAACACTGAAGCTTTCTTT

clone_size: .
cdr3_length: 14
d_call: .
v_call: TRBV2
j_call: TRBJ1-4
cdr3_aa: CASRTIRTNEKLFF
cdr3_nt: TGTGCCAGCAGAACGATTCGGACTAATGAAAAACTGTTTTTT

clone_size: .
cdr3_length: 14
d_call: .
v_call: TRBV18
j_call: TRBJ2-3
cdr3_aa: CASSPNRDMDTQYF
cdr3_nt: TGTGCCAGCTCACCCAACAGGGATATGGATACGCAGTATTTT

clone_size: .
cdr3_length: 16
d_call: TRBD1
v_call: TRBV4-1
j_call: TRBJ2-6
cdr3_aa: CASSQNRGPGANVLTF
cdr3_nt: TGCGCCAGCAGCCAAAACAGGGGGCCTGGGGCCAACGTCCTGACTTTC

clone_size: .
cdr3_length: 15
d_call: .
v_call: TRBV27
j_call: TRBJ2-2
cdr3_aa: CATGWAGDHTGELFF
cdr3_nt: TGTGCCACCGGTTGGGCAGGGGATCACACCGGGGAGCTGTTTTTT

clone_size: once
cdr3_length: 14
d_call: TRBD2
v_call: TRBV7-2
j_call: TRBJ2-1
cdr3_aa: CASSLTSGSNEQFF
cdr3_nt: TGTGCCAGCAGCTTAACTAGCGGGAGTAATGAGCAGTTCTTC

clone_size: .
cdr3_length: 14
d_call: TRBD1
v_call: TRBV5-1
j_call: TRBJ1-1
cdr3_aa: CASSSTGGNTEAFF
cdr3_nt: TGCGCCAGCAGCTCGACAGGGGGGAACACTGAAGCTTTCTTT

clone_size: .
cdr3_length: 14
d_call: .
v_call: TRBV7-6
j_call: TRBJ1-6
cdr3_aa: CASSSGGSDSPLHF
cdr3_nt: TGTGCCAGCAGCTCCGGGGGGAGCGACTCACCCCTCCACTTT

clone_size: .
cdr3_length: 12
d_call: .
v_call: TRBV18
j_call: TRBJ1-5
cdr3_aa: CASSEEGQPQHF
cdr3_nt: TGTGCCAGCTCAGAAGAGGGACAGCCCCAGCATTTT

clone_size: .
cdr3_length: 15
d_call: TRBD1
v_call: TRBV15
j_call: TRBJ2-1
cdr3_aa: CATSRYRSTGYEQFF
cdr3_nt: TGTGCCACCAGCAGATACCGATCGACAGGGTATGAGCAGTTCTTC

clone_size: .
cdr3_length: 15
d_call: .
v_call: TRBV18
j_call: TRBJ1-1
cdr3_aa: CASSQGLLRDTEAFF
cdr3_nt: TGTGCCAGCTCACAGGGGCTCCTTAGGGACACTGAAGCTTTCTTT

clone_size: .
cdr3_length: 16
d_call: TRBD1
v_call: TRBV4-3
j_call: TRBJ1-2
cdr3_aa: CASSQDRRDRDYGYTF
cdr3_nt: TGCGCCAGCAGCCAAGATAGGCGAGACAGGGACTATGGCTACACCTTC